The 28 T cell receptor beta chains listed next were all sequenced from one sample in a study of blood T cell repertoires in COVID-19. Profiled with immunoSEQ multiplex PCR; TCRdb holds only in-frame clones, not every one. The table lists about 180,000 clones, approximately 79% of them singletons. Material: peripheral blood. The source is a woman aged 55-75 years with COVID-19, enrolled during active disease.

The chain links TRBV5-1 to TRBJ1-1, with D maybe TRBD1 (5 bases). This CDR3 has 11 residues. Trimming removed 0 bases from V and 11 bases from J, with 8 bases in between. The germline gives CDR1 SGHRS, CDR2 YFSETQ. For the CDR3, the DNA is TGCGCCAGCAGCTTGGGACAGAGGGCTTTCTTT. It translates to CASSLGQRAFF.

CDR3 region: CARRTSGVFSGGPLLTDTQYF. The CDR3 nucleotides read TGTGCCAGACGAACCTCCGGGGTCTTTTCGGGGGGGCCCTTACTCACAGATACGCAGTATTTT. The chain joins TRBV2 to TRBJ2-3; 8 positions match TRBD2. V trimming: 9 bases; J trimming: 2 bases; junction bases outside the gene matches: 28. Per germline, CDR1 SNHLY and CDR2 FYNNEI. The length of the CDR3 is 21 residues.

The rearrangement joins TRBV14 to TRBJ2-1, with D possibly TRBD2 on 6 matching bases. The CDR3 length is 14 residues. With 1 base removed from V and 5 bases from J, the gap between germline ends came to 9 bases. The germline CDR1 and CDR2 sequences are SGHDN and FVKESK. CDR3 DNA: TGTGCCAGCAGCCAAGGGCTAGCGCACAATGAGCAGTTCTTC. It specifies CASSQGLAHNEQFF.

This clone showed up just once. The CDR3 is CASNRTERGLYNEQFF. The CDR3 DNA follows: TGTGCCAGCAACCGGACGGAGCGGGGACTTTACAATGAGCAGTTCTTC. The rearrangement uses TRBV5-7 and TRBJ2-1; 7 bases are a match to TRBD2. TRBV5-7 is recorded as an ORF, its role being uncertain. The V gene end was trimmed by 6 bases and the J gene end by 4 bases; junction bases not matched to a gene: 13. The CDR3 loop spans 16 amino acids.

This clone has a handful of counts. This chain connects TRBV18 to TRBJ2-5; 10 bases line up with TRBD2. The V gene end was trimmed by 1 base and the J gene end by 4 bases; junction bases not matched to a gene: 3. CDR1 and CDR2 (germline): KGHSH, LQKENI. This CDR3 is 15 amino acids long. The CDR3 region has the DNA TGTGCCAGCTCACCACAATTAGCGGGAGGAGAGACCCAGTACTTC. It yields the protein CASSPQLAGGETQYF.

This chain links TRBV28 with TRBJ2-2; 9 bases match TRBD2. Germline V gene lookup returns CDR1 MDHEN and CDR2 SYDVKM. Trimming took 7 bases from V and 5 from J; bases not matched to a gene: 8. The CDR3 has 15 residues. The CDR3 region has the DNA TGTGCCAGCACCTCGAGGGGACTAGCTACCGGGGAGCTGTTTTTT. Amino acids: CASTSRGLATGELFF.

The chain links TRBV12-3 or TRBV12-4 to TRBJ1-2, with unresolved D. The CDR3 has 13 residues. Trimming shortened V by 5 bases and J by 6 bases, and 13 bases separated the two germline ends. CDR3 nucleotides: TGTGCCAGCAGTGGCCCAGTCGTAAATGGCTACACCTTC. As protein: CASSGPVVNGYTF.

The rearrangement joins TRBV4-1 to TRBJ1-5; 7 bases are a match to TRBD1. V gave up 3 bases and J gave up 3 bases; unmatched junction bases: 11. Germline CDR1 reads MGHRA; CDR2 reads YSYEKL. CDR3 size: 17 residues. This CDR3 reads CASSQEQGLGPNQPQHF. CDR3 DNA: TGCGCCAGCAGCCAGGAACAGGGGTTGGGGCCCAATCAGCCCCAGCATTTT.

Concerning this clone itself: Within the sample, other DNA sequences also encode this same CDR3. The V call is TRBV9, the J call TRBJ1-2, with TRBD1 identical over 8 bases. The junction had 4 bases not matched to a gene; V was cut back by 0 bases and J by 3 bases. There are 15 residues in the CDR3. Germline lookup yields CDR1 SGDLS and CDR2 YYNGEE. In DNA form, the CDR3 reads TGTGCCAGCAGCGTAGAAGGACAGGGACACTATGGCTACACCTTC. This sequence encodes CASSVEGQGHYGYTF.

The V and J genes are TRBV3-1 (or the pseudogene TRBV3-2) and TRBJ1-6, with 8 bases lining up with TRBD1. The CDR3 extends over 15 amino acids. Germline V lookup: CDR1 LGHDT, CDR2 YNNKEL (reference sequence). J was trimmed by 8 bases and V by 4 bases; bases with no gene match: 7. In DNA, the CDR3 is TGTGCCAGCAGCCCAGCGACAGGGGAAGATTCACCCCTCCACTTT. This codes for CASSPATGEDSPLHF.

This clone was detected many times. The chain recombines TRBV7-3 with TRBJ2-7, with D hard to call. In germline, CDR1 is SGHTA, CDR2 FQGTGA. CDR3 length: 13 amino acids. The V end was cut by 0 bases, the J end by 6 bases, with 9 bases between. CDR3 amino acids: CASSLTSYSEQYV. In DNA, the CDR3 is TGTGCCAGCAGCTTAACATCTTATTCCGAGCAGTACGTC.

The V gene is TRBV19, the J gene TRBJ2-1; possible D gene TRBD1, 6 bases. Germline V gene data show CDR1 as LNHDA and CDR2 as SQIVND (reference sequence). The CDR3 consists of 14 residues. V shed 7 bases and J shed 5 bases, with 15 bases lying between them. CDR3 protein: CASTPGTKNNEQFF. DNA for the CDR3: TGTGCCAGTACCCCCGGGACAAAAAACAATGAGCAGTTCTTC.

The CDR3 DNA follows: TGTGCCAGCAGCTTAAGGCAGGGGAATAATTCACCCCTCCACTTT. As protein: CASSLRQGNNSPLHF. J is TRBJ1-6 and V is TRBV11-2, with a tentative D call TRBD1 (6 bases). The germline V and J ends were trimmed by 2 bases and 5 bases, with 10 bases remaining between them. Germline V CDR1 and CDR2: SGHAT, FQNNGV. The length of the CDR3 is 15 residues. The complete variable domain, with remaining parts taken from reference TRBV11-2 and TRBJ1-6, reads EAGVAQSPRYKIIEKRQSVAFWCNPISGHATLYWYQQILGQGPKLLIQFQNNGVVDDSQLPKDRFSAERLKGVDSTLKIQPAKLEDSAVYLCASSLRQGNNSPLHFGNGTRLTVT.

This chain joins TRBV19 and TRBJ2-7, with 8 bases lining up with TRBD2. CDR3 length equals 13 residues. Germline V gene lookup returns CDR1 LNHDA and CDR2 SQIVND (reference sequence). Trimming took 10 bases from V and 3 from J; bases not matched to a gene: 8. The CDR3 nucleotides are TGTGCCACCTCAGCGGGAGATATCTACGAGCAGTACTTC. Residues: CATSAGDIYEQYF.

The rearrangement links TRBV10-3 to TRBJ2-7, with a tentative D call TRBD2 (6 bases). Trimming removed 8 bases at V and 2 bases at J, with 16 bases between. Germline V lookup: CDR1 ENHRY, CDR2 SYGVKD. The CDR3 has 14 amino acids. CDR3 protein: CAISGTGSAYEQYF. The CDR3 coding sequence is TGTGCCATCTCAGGGACTGGTTCGGCCTACGAGCAGTACTTC.

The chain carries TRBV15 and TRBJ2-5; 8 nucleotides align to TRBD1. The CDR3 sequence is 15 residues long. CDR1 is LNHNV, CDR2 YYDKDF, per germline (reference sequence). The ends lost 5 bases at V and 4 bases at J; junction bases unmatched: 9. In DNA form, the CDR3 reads TGTGCCACCAGCCCTACCGACGACAGGGGAGAGACCCAGTACTTC. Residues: CATSPTDDRGETQYF.

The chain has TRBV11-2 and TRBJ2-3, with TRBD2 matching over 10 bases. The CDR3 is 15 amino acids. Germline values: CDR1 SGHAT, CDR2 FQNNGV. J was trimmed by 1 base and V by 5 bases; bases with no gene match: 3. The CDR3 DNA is TGTGCCAGCAGCATAGCGGGGGGTGGCACAGATACGCAGTATTTT. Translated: CASSIAGGGTDTQYF.

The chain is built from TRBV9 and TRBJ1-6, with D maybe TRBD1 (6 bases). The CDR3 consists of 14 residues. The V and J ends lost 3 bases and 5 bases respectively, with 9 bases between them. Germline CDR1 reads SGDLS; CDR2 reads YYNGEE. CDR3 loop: CASSGQAHNSPLHF. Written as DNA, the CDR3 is TGTGCCAGCAGCGGACAGGCCCATAATTCACCCCTCCACTTT. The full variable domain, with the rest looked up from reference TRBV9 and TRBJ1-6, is DSGVTQTPKHLITATGQRVTLRCSPRSGDLSVYWYQQSLDQGLQFLIQYYNGEERAKGNILERFSAQQFPDLHSELNLSSLELGDSALYFCASSGQAHNSPLHFGNGTRLTVT.

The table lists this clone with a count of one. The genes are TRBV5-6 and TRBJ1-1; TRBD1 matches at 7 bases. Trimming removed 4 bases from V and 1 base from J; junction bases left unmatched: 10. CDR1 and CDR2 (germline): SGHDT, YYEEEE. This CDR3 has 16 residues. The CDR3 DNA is TGTGCCAGCAGCAGAATTTCTGGGACAGAGAACACTGAAGCTTTCTTT. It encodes CASSRISGTENTEAFF. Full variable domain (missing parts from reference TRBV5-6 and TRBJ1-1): DAGVTQSPTHLIKTRGQQVTLRCSPKSGHDTVSWYQQALGQGPQFIFQYYEEEERQRGNFPDRFSGHQFPNYSSELNVNALLLGDSALYLCASSRISGTENTEAFFGQGTRLTVV.

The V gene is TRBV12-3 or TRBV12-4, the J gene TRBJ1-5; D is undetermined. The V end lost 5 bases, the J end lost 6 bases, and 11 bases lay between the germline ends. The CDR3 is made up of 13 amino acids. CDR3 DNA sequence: TGTGCCAGCAGTACTCCGCCCGGTCAGCCCCAGCATTTT. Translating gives CASSTPPGQPQHF.

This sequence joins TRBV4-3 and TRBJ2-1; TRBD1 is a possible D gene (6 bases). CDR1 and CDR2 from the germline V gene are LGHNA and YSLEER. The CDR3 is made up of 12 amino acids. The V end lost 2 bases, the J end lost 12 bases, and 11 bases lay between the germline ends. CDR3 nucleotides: TGCGCCAGCAGCCAACAGGGGTTTGCGCAGTTCTTC. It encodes CASSQQGFAQFF.

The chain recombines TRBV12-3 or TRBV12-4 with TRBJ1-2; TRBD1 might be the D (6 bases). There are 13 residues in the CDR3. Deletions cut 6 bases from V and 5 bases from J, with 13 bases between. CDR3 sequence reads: CASSRQQGYGYTF. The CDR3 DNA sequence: TGTGCCAGCAGCCGCCAACAGGGTTATGGCTACACCTTC.

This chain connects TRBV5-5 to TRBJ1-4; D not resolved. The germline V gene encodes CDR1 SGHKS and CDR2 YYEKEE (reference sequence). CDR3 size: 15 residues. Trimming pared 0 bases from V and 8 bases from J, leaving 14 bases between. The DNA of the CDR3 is TGTGCCAGCAGCTTGGACCTAACCGGCGGGGAAAAACTGTTTTTT. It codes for CASSLDLTGGEKLFF.

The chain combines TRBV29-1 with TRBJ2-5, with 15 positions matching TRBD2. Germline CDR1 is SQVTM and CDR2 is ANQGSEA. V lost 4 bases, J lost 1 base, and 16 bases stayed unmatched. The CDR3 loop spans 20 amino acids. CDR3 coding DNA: TGCAGCGTTGTAGGCAGGCCTGGGACTAGCGGGGGGCGACGCCAAGAGACCCAGTACTTC. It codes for CSVVGRPGTSGGRRQETQYF. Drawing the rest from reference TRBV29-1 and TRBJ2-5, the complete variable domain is SAVISQKPSRDICQRGTSLTIQCQVDSQVTMMFWYRQQPGQSLTLIATANQGSEATYESGFVIDKFPISRPNLTFSTLTVSNMSPEDSSIYLCSVVGRPGTSGGRRQETQYFGPGTRLLVL.

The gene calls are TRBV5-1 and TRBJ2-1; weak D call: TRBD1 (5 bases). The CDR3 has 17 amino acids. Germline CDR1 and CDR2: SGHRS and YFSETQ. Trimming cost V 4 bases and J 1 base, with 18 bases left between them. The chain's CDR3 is CASSPSVGHLSYNEQFF. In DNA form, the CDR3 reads TGCGCCAGCAGCCCTTCGGTCGGACACCTATCCTACAATGAGCAGTTCTTC. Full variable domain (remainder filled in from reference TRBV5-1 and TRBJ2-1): KAGVTQTPRYLIKTRGQQVTLSCSPISGHRSVSWYQQTPGQGLQFLFEYFSETQRNKGNFPGRFSGRQFSNSRSEMNVSTLELGDSALYLCASSPSVGHLSYNEQFFGPGTRLTVL.

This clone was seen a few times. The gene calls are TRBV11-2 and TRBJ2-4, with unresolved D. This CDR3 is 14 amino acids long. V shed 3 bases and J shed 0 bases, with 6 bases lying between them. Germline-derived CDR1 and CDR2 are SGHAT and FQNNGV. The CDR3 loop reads CASSFAGAKNIQYF. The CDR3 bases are TGTGCCAGCAGCTTTGCCGGAGCCAAAAACATTCAGTACTTC.

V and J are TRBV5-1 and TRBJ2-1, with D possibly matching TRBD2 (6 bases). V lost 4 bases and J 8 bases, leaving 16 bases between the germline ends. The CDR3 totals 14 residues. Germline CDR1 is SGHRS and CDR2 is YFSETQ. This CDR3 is CASSTIGRRHEQFF. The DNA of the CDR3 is TGCGCCAGCAGCACTATTGGGAGGAGGCATGAGCAGTTCTTC.

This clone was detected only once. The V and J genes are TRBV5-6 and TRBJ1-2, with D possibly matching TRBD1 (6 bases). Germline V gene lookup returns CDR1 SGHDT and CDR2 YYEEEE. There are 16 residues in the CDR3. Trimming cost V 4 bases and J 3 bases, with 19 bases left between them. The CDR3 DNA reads TGTGCCAGCAGCCCCGCCAGAGCGGGGGGCCACTATGGCTACACCTTC. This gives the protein CASSPARAGGHYGYTF.